What follows are 30 T cell receptor beta chains derived from one specimen sequenced in a study of PD-1 blockade in classical Hodgkin lymphoma. Clones were read by immunoSEQ multiplex PCR, and TCRdb kept only the in-frame ones, dropping some. The sample shows about 97,000 clones, 75% to 90% of them seen only once. All the patients suffered relapse after autologous stem cell transplantation, and brentuximab vedotin exposure differed. The source material was peripheral blood mononuclear cells (PBMCs), sampled at baseline. Source of these receptors: a human donor with classical Hodgkin lymphoma.

The table lists this clone with many counts. The genes are TRBV10-3 and TRBJ2-1; D tentatively reads TRBD1 or TRBD2 (5 bases each). V was cut by 11 bases and J by 5 bases, with 16 bases left in between. CDR3 length: 13 residues. The germline V gene encodes CDR1 ENHRY and CDR2 SYGVKD. CDR3 DNA sequence: TGTGCCCTGGGGGAGTCTACCAACAATGAGCAGTTCTTC. It codes for CALGESTNNEQFF.

V is TRBV27 and J is TRBJ2-1; no definite D call. V lost 3 bases, J lost 9 bases, and 9 bases lay in between. This CDR3 is 12 amino acids long. Germline assignment: CDR1 MNHEY and CDR2 SMNVEV (reference sequence). The CDR3 nucleotides are TGTGCCAGCAGTTTTTCCAAGAGTGAGCAGTTCTTC. It codes for CASSFSKSEQFF.

CDR3 protein: CASSKTVTDTQYF. The CDR3 coding sequence is TGTGCCAGCTCAAAGACGGTCACAGATACGCAGTATTTT. The chain recombines TRBV18 with TRBJ2-3; D uncertain. The CDR3 runs 13 residues. V was pared by 5 bases and J by 2 bases, with 8 bases between. CDR1 KGHSH and CDR2 LQKENI come from the germline V gene.

The chain links TRBV2 to TRBJ2-1, with 7 bases lining up with TRBD1. The CDR3 is made up of 16 amino acids. From germline, CDR1 is SNHLY and CDR2 FYNNEI. V lost 1 base and J lost 2; bases outside the gene matches: 5. CDR3: CASSEEPGTAYNEQFF. As DNA, the CDR3 is TGTGCCAGCAGTGAAGAGCCCGGGACAGCCTACAATGAGCAGTTCTTC.

The chain uses TRBV2 and TRBJ1-4; D is perhaps TRBD1 (5 bases). V lost 7 bases, J lost 5 bases, and 17 bases lay in between. The CDR3 is 15 amino acids. Germline V gene sequence: CDR1 SNHLY, CDR2 FYNNEI. The CDR3 reads CASNRLQAVNEKLFF. The CDR3 DNA reads TGTGCCAGCAATCGTCTACAGGCCGTAAATGAAAAACTGTTTTTT. The full variable domain, completed using reference TRBV2 and TRBJ1-4, is EPEVTQTPSHQVTQMGQEVILRCVPISNHLYFYWYRQILGQKVEFLVSFYNNEISEKSEIFDDQFSVERPDGSNFTLKIRSTKLEDSAMYFCASNRLQAVNEKLFFGSGTQLSVL.

The rearrangement links TRBV7-3 to TRBJ1-1; 7 positions agree with TRBD1. The V and J ends lost 2 bases and 6 bases, in that order; junction bases with no gene match: 12. Per germline, CDR1 SGHTA and CDR2 FQGTGA. The CDR3 consists of 16 residues. CDR3: CASSLPPTGAGAEAFF. CDR3 coding DNA: TGTGCCAGCAGCTTACCGCCTACAGGGGCTGGCGCTGAAGCTTTCTTT.

This chain links TRBV4-1 with TRBJ2-2; D remains ambiguous. CDR3 length: 15 amino acids. Trimming took off 0 bases at V and 2 bases at J, with 7 bases between the two ends. CDR1 and CDR2 from the germline V gene are MGHRA and YSYEKL. As DNA, the CDR3 is TGCGCCAGCAGCCAAGATCGCACAAACACCGGGGAGCTGTTTTTT. Residues: CASSQDRTNTGELFF.

The rearrangement joins TRBV10-3 to TRBJ1-4; 8 nucleotides align to TRBD1. CDR1 ENHRY and CDR2 SYGVKD come from the germline V gene. There are 15 residues in the CDR3. V was clipped by 4 bases and J by 8 bases; unmatched bases: 9. In DNA form, the CDR3 reads TGTGCCATCAGTGTAAATCAGGGGGCACCGGAAAAACTGTTTTTT. Translated: CAISVNQGAPEKLFF.

The CDR3: CNPLVVRYNEQFF. CDR3 coding DNA: TGCAACCCATTGGTAGTGCGTTACAATGAGCAGTTCTTC. V is TRBV29-1 and J is TRBJ2-1; no firm D call. The CDR3 totals 13 residues. Germline V CDR1 and CDR2: SQVTM, ANQGSEA.

A note on this clone: At one end, the junction sequence differs from germline, possibly due to a read error. This chain links TRBV5-8 with TRBJ1-1; unclear D gene. CDR1 and CDR2 from the germline V gene are SGHTS and YDEGEE. The CDR3 has 12 residues. The CDR3 DNA follows: TGTGCCAGCAGCTCCTCCGGGATTCTAGGAGTCTTT. Protein sequence: CASSSSGILGVF.

The CDR3 nucleotides are TGTGCCAGCCAAGCCCCCGGGACTAGCTTGGGCTACGAGCAGTACTTC. Encoded protein: CASQAPGTSLGYEQYF. The chain joins TRBV5-5 to TRBJ2-7, with 9 bases matching TRBD2. J lost 3 bases, V lost 7 bases, and 14 bases had no gene match. This CDR3 comprises 16 residues. The germline V gene has CDR1 SGHKS and CDR2 YYEKEE (reference sequence).

This chain connects TRBV6-6 to TRBJ1-1, with unresolved D. V lost 6 bases and J lost 1, with 9 bases in between. Germline values: CDR1 MNHNY, CDR2 SVGAGI (reference sequence). The CDR3 spans 13 residues. The CDR3 DNA sequence: TGTGCCAGCAGCCAACAGAGGAACACTGAAGCTTTCTTT. Protein sequence: CASSQQRNTEAFF.

The CDR3 reads CASSRPKVSTDTQYF. Written as DNA, the CDR3 is TGTGCCAGCAGCCGGCCCAAGGTTAGCACAGATACGCAGTATTTT. The J gene is TRBJ2-3, the V gene TRBV7-9; D is unclear. The CDR3 consists of 15 residues. V shed 5 bases and J shed 0 bases, with 12 bases lying between them. The germline CDR1 and CDR2 sequences are SEHNR and FQNEAQ (reference sequence).

This clone has a handful of counts. The rearrangement uses TRBV6-5 and TRBJ2-7; D ambiguous. Trimming took off 5 bases at V and 0 bases at J, with 11 bases between the two ends. Germline V CDR1 and CDR2: MNHEY, SVGAGI. This CDR3 has 14 residues. CDR3 loop: CASSTTTTSYEQYF. The CDR3 DNA reads TGTGCCAGCAGTACTACCACTACCTCCTACGAGCAGTACTTC.

V is TRBV9 and J is TRBJ2-6, with no clear D. The CDR3 loop spans 13 amino acids. V was cut by 5 bases and J by 2 bases, with 5 bases left in between. Per the germline V gene, CDR1 is SGDLS and CDR2 is YYNGEE. CDR3 residues: CASRATGANVLTF. The CDR3 DNA follows: TGTGCCAGCAGGGCAACTGGGGCCAACGTCCTGACTTTC.

CDR3 sequence reads: CASSASLAGEYEQYF. DNA for the CDR3: TGTGCCAGCAGCGCCAGTCTAGCGGGGGAATACGAGCAGTACTTC. This chain connects TRBV9 to TRBJ2-7; 10 nucleotides line up with TRBD2. Per germline, CDR1 SGDLS and CDR2 YYNGEE. After removal of 3 bases from V and 4 bases from J, the junction contained 7 bases not matched to a gene. This CDR3 contains 15 residues. Supplemented by reference TRBV9 and TRBJ2-7, the full variable domain reads DSGVTQTPKHLITATGQRVTLRCSPRSGDLSVYWYQQSLDQGLQFLIQYYNGEERAKGNILERFSAQQFPDLHSELNLSSLELGDSALYFCASSASLAGEYEQYFGPGTRLTVT.

The count of this clone is one. V and J are TRBV5-1 and TRBJ2-7; TRBD1 aligns across 8 bases. V lost 2 bases and J lost 5; bases outside the gene matches: 6. This CDR3 is 14 amino acids long. Germline V gene data show CDR1 as SGHRS and CDR2 as YFSETQ. The CDR3 DNA is TGCGCCAGCAGCTTCGGGACAGGCCTCCACGAGCAGTACTTC. This codes for CASSFGTGLHEQYF. The full variable domain, in which reference TRBV5-1 and TRBJ2-7 provide the parts outside the CDR3, is KAGVTQTPRYLIKTRGQQVTLSCSPISGHRSVSWYQQTPGQGLQFLFEYFSETQRNKGNFPGRFSGRQFSNSRSEMNVSTLELGDSALYLCASSFGTGLHEQYFGPGTRLTVT.

This rearrangement joins TRBV10-3 to TRBJ1-4; D ambiguous. Germline V lookup: CDR1 ENHRY, CDR2 SYGVKD. The length of the CDR3 is 13 residues. Trimming took off 3 bases at V and 8 bases at J, with 10 bases between the two ends. CDR3 bases: TGTGCCATCAGTGACCGGTCCCGGGAAAAACTGTTTTTT. It is translated as CAISDRSREKLFF.

The rearrangement uses TRBV5-4 and TRBJ2-7; D is possibly TRBD2 (5 bases). The CDR3 is made up of 13 amino acids. Trimming left V 0 bases short and J 3 bases short, with 7 bases between. CDR1 is SGHNT, CDR2 YYREEE, per germline (reference sequence). The CDR3: CASSLGLNYEQYF. As DNA, the CDR3 is TGTGCCAGCAGCTTGGGACTAAACTACGAGCAGTACTTC.

The V gene is TRBV21-1, the J gene TRBJ2-4; no DNA check was done on the table's D call, TRBD2. TRBV21-1 is deemed a pseudogene. This CDR3 comprises 19 residues. CDR3 amino acids: CASSKARTSGSGAKNIQYF. CDR3 bases: TGTGCCAGCAGCAAAGCGAGGACTAGCGGGAGTGGAGCCAAAAACATTCAGTACTTC.

The rearrangement links TRBV5-4 to TRBJ2-7; the match to TRBD1 covers 7 bases. CDR1 is SGHNT and CDR2 is YYREEE in the germline V gene (reference sequence). This CDR3 has 15 residues. After removal of 3 bases from V and 0 bases from J, the junction contained 6 bases not matched to a gene. In nucleotides, the CDR3 is TGTGCCAGCAGCTCCCGAGGGGGCAGCTCCTACGAGCAGTACTTC. This encodes CASSSRGGSSYEQYF.

V and J are TRBV6-5 and TRBJ2-2; D uncertain. V dropped 7 bases and J dropped 4 bases, with 16 bases sitting between them. The CDR3 is 15 residues long. The germline V gene encodes CDR1 MNHEY and CDR2 SVGAGI. DNA of the CDR3: TGTGCCAGCACCCTCCTCCCCGGCGGCACCGGGGAGCTGTTTTTT. Translating gives CASTLLPGGTGELFF.

The chain links TRBV7-8 to TRBJ2-7; 9 bases match TRBD2. This CDR3 spans 17 amino acids. V lost 5 bases to trimming and J lost 5 bases; unmatched junction nucleotides: 16. Per germline, CDR1 SGHVS and CDR2 FQNEAQ. CDR3 sequence reads: CASSTRLAGASTHEQYF. The DNA for the CDR3 is TGTGCCAGCAGCACAAGGTTAGCGGGAGCATCTACCCACGAGCAGTACTTC. Using reference TRBV7-8 and TRBJ2-7 for the parts outside the CDR3, the full variable domain is GAGVSQSPRYKVAKRGQDVALRCDPISGHVSLFWYQQALGQGPEFLTYFQNEAQLDKSGLPSDRFFAERPEGSVSTLKIQRTQQEDSAVYLCASSTRLAGASTHEQYFGPGTRLTVT.

This chain uses TRBV25-1 with TRBJ1-4; D is ambiguous. The V gene's germline CDR1 is MGHDK and CDR2 SYGVNS. The CDR3 runs to 12 residues. V lost 7 bases to trimming and J lost 4 bases, with 7 bases between them. CDR3 coding DNA: TGTGCCAGCACCGGAGGTAATGAAAAACTGTTTTTT. Protein sequence: CASTGGNEKLFF.

This chain uses TRBV7-2 with TRBJ2-1; D is possibly TRBD2 (6 bases). CDR1 is SGHTA, CDR2 FQGNSA, per germline. The length of the CDR3 is 14 residues. V lost 6 bases and J 12 bases, leaving 21 bases between the germline ends. The CDR3 coding sequence is TGTGCCAGCAGAAGGTGGTTGCGGGATCCCGGGCAGTTCTTC. It yields the protein CASRRWLRDPGQFF.

This CDR3 is CASPLRAGGSYEQYF. CDR3 DNA: TGCGCCAGCCCCCTCCGGGCAGGGGGGTCCTACGAGCAGTACTTC. The chain employs TRBV23-1 and TRBJ2-7, with D possibly TRBD1 on 7 matching bases. TRBV23-1 is assigned to the ORF class and has an uncertain function. The CDR3 spans 15 residues. V dropped 8 bases and J dropped 1 base, with 18 bases sitting between them.

This sequence joins TRBV5-1 and TRBJ2-3, with TRBD2 as a possible D gene (6 bases). Germline CDR1 and CDR2: SGHRS and YFSETQ. The CDR3 runs to 14 residues. The ends were cut back, 0 bases at V and 4 bases at J, with 9 bases in the middle. DNA of the CDR3: TGCGCCAGCAGCTTGGCCGGGGGACCAGATACGCAGTATTTT. Its protein is CASSLAGGPDTQYF.

This chain links TRBV7-9 with TRBJ1-2, with D uncertain. Germline V gene data show CDR1 as SEHNR and CDR2 as FQNEAQ (reference sequence). This CDR3 comprises 14 residues. With 3 bases removed from V and 5 bases from J, the gap between germline ends came to 13 bases. CDR3 nucleotide sequence: TGTGCCAGCAGCTTGCTTAGGGATCCTTATGGCTACACCTTC. Its protein product is CASSLLRDPYGYTF.

The chain links TRBV18 to TRBJ2-2, with no clear D. This CDR3 is built from 15 residues. Germline assignment: CDR1 KGHSH and CDR2 LQKENI. Trimming left V 3 bases short and J 3 bases short, with 11 bases between. The CDR3 reads CASSPMDGYTGELFF. The CDR3 nucleotides read TGTGCCAGCTCACCGATGGACGGATACACCGGGGAGCTGTTTTTT.

The chain carries TRBV4-3 and TRBJ1-2, with D hard to call. The CDR3 length is 13 residues. V lost 0 bases and J lost 1, with 3 bases in between. The V gene's germline CDR1 is LGHNA and CDR2 YSLEER. For the CDR3, the DNA is TGCGCCAGCAGCCAAGACAATAACTATGGCTACACCTTC. This gives the protein CASSQDNNYGYTF.